The 2 T cell receptor beta chains listed next were all sequenced from one sample in a study of blood T cells in healthy people across ages. For the second PCR, which ran for about 7 to 11 cycles, a sample-barcoded 5' primer and a J-beta primer mix were used. TCRdb processed the 5' RACE reads anew with MiXCR; each CDR3 protein has one entry. The sample yields more than 600,000 distinct CDR3 sequences, 20% to 30% seen once. The sample also formed part of further work on T cells of mothers and their children.

Sequencing was done on a sample of blood. The receptors originated from a boy aged 5-17 years in good health.

CDR3 coding DNA: TGCAGTGCAGGGGGACCAAATGACAATGAGCAGTTCTTC. The encoded protein is CSAGGPNDNEQFF. The rearrangement joins TRBV20-1 to TRBJ2-1, with D possibly TRBD1 on 6 matching bases. V was clipped by 6 bases and J by 5 bases, with 14 bases between them. The CDR3 runs 13 residues. Germline V gene lookup returns CDR1 DFQATT and CDR2 SNEGSKA (reference sequence).

The chain recombines TRBV6-5 with TRBJ2-2; 10 nucleotides agree with TRBD2. This CDR3 spans 14 amino acids. V shed 7 bases and J 8 bases; nucleotides not matched to a gene: 7. Germline-derived CDR1 and CDR2 are MNHEY and SVGAGI. The CDR3 reads CASKISGGAGELFF. In nucleotides, the CDR3 is TGTGCCAGCAAAATCAGCGGGGGGGCTGGGGAGCTGTTTTTT.